This is a list of T cell receptor beta chains from one sample in a study of blood T cell repertoires in COVID-19. Some clones are missing from TCRdb's copy, which holds only in-frame ones; the method was immunoSEQ multiplex PCR. The table has 150,000 or so clones, approximately 88% seen once; the top ten hold 5% to 6%. Source material: peripheral blood. Receptors were obtained from a human donor in a cohort sampled during active COVID-19. Each CDR3 is given without its conserved first and last residue.

J gene: TRBJ1-1; V gene: TRBV12-3/TRBV12-4; CDR3 protein: ASRRTGVTEAF
J gene: TRBJ1-1; V gene: TRBV27; CDR3 protein: ASSLTRDRGIGNTEAF
J gene: TRBJ2-7; V gene: TRBV5-5; CDR3 protein: ASSFRTGPFYEQY
J gene: TRBJ1-2; V gene: TRBV9; CDR3 protein: ASEGGYGYT
J gene: TRBJ1-2; V gene: TRBV7-9; CDR3 protein: ASTSAVSYGYT
J gene: TRBJ2-6; V gene: TRBV7-2; CDR3 protein: ASSPRAGPGANVLT
J gene: TRBJ1-5; V gene: TRBV10-1; CDR3 protein: ASSGSPRRFAGGNQPQH
J gene: TRBJ1-6; V gene: TRBV30; CDR3 protein: AWTVSSYNSPLH
J gene: TRBJ2-7; V gene: TRBV7-6; CDR3 protein: ASSGGGNEQY
J gene: TRBJ1-1; V gene: TRBV5-1; CDR3 protein: ASSLSGGNTEAF
J gene: TRBJ1-2; V gene: TRBV5-1; CDR3 protein: ASSPRGQGAVDGYT
J gene: TRBJ1-1; V gene: TRBV4-3; CDR3 protein: ASSQGTGTMNTEAF
J gene: TRBJ2-7; V gene: TRBV4-1; CDR3 protein: ASSQDPNAGEQY
J gene: TRBJ1-1; V gene: TRBV12-3/TRBV12-4; CDR3 protein: ASSATGYTEAF
J gene: TRBJ2-1; V gene: TRBV5-3; CDR3 protein: ARTRLALSSYNEQF
J gene: TRBJ2-7; V gene: TRBV27; CDR3 protein: ASSEPGQLPYEQY
J gene: TRBJ2-7; V gene: TRBV28; CDR3 protein: ASSLQTGGLRGEQY
J gene: TRBJ2-2; V gene: TRBV5-1; CDR3 protein: ASSWTGIAGELF
J gene: TRBJ2-1; V gene: TRBV28; CDR3 protein: ASSFRYWDRGKNEQF
J gene: TRBJ2-2; V gene: TRBV19; CDR3 protein: ASSPLDSSLTGELF
J gene: TRBJ2-5; V gene: TRBV28; CDR3 protein: ASSLTGRETQY
J gene: TRBJ2-7; V gene: TRBV7-2; CDR3 protein: ASSPSGGPAYEQY
J gene: TRBJ1-2; V gene: TRBV6-5; CDR3 protein: ASSPGQGVWGYT
J gene: TRBJ2-7; V gene: TRBV2; CDR3 protein: ASGQRGVTY
J gene: TRBJ1-1; V gene: TRBV11-2; CDR3 protein: ASSLQGAVTEAF
J gene: TRBJ2-5; V gene: TRBV6-2/TRBV6-3; CDR3 protein: ASSATGFPTKETQY
J gene: TRBJ2-6; V gene: TRBV19; CDR3 protein: ASSVPGQGANVLT
J gene: TRBJ2-2; V gene: TRBV7-8; CDR3 protein: ASSSPGGNTGELF
J gene: TRBJ2-5; V gene: TRBV21-1; CDR3 protein: ASRRAGKY
J gene: TRBJ1-5; V gene: TRBV28; CDR3 protein: ASSFGQGVNQPQH
J gene: TRBJ2-7; V gene: TRBV28; CDR3 protein: ASSLPGEAYEQY
J gene: TRBJ1-6; V gene: TRBV5-8; CDR3 protein: ASSPYQGNNSPLH
J gene: TRBJ2-7; V gene: TRBV6-2/TRBV6-3; CDR3 protein: ASSSPGDRRRYEQY
J gene: TRBJ2-7; V gene: TRBV30; CDR3 protein: AWSVGDYYEQY
J gene: TRBJ2-7; V gene: TRBV6-2/TRBV6-3; CDR3 protein: ASSYSGTPYEQY
J gene: TRBJ1-1; V gene: TRBV6-5; CDR3 protein: ASSYSQMNTEAF
J gene: TRBJ2-3; V gene: TRBV4-3; CDR3 protein: ASSQLSGYSTDTQY
J gene: TRBJ2-6; V gene: TRBV18; CDR3 protein: ASSPSLAGAGANVLT
J gene: TRBJ2-7; V gene: TRBV28; CDR3 protein: ASRLAGLGEQY
J gene: TRBJ1-5; V gene: TRBV5-6; CDR3 protein: ASSQGQKAFSNQPQH
J gene: TRBJ2-7; V gene: TRBV18; CDR3 protein: ASSRTSGYSYEQY
J gene: TRBJ2-3; V gene: TRBV6-4; CDR3 protein: ASSDSGGATDTQY
J gene: TRBJ2-7; V gene: TRBV9; CDR3 protein: ASSPSGRDEQY
J gene: TRBJ1-2; V gene: TRBV19; CDR3 protein: ASTPTGVPNYGYT
J gene: TRBJ1-1; V gene: TRBV7-2; CDR3 protein: ASSLGAGTEAF
J gene: TRBJ1-1; V gene: TRBV11-3; CDR3 protein: ASSRDRGRNTEAF
J gene: TRBJ2-5; V gene: TRBV7-2; CDR3 protein: ASSRGGNTEETQY
J gene: TRBJ2-2; V gene: TRBV2; CDR3 protein: ASSEASGNTGELF
J gene: TRBJ2-3; V gene: TRBV5-6; CDR3 protein: ASRRGLADTQY
J gene: TRBJ2-5; V gene: TRBV11-3; CDR3 protein: ASSLVRGWQETQY
J gene: TRBJ2-7; V gene: TRBV11-3; CDR3 protein: ASSLATPYEQY
J gene: TRBJ2-7; V gene: TRBV18; CDR3 protein: ASSPPGGSPLYYEQY
J gene: TRBJ2-1; V gene: TRBV28; CDR3 protein: ASSLPTRGQF